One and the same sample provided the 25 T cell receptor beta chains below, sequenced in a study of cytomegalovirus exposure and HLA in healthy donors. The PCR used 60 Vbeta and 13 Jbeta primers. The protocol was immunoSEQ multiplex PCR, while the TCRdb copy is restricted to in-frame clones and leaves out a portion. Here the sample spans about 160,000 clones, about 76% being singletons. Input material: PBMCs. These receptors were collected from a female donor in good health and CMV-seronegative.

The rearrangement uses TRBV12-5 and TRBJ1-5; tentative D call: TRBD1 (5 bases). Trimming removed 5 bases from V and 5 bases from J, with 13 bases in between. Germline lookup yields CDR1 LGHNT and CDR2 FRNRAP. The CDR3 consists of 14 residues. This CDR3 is CASGAGFRDQPQHF. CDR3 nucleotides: TGTGCTAGTGGTGCAGGGTTTAGGGATCAGCCCCAGCATTTT.

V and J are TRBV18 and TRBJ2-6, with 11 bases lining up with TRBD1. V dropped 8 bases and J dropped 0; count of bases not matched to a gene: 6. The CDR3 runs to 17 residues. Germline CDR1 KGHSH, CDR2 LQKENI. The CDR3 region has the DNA TGTGCCAGCAGCCCCGGGACAGGGGGCTCTGGGGCCAACGTCCTGACTTTC. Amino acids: CASSPGTGGSGANVLTF.

This CDR3 is CASSPGTGLRETQYF. In DNA form, the CDR3 reads TGTGCCAGCAGCCCCGGGACAGGGCTCCGGGAGACCCAGTACTTC. The V gene is TRBV6-4, the J gene TRBJ2-5, with 9 bases matching TRBD1. The V gene's germline CDR1 is MRHNA and CDR2 SNTAGT. The CDR3 totals 15 residues. The junction had 10 bases not matched to a gene; V was cut back by 6 bases and J by 5 bases.

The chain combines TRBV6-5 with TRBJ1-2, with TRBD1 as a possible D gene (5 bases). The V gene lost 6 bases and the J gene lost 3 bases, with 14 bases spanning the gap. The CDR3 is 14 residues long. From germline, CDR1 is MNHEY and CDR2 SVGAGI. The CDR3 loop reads CASRQGTAYYGYTF. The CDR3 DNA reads TGTGCCAGCAGGCAAGGGACTGCTTACTATGGCTACACCTTC.

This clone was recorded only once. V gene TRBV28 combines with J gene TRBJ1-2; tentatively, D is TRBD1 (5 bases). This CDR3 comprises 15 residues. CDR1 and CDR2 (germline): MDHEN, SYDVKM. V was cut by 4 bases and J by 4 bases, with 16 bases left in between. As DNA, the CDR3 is TGTGCCAGCAGTTCACAGGTACCAGGTAGCTATGGCTACACCTTC. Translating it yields CASSSQVPGSYGYTF.

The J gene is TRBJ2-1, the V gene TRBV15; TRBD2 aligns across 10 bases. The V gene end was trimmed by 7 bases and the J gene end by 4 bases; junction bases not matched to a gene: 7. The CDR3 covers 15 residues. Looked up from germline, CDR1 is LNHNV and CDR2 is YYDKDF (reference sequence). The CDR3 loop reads CATNIGLAEYNEQFF. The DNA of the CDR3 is TGTGCCACCAACATAGGACTAGCGGAGTACAATGAGCAGTTCTTC. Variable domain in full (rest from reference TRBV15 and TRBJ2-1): DAMVIQNPRYQVTQFGKPVTLSCSQTLNHNVMYWYQQKSSQAPKLLFHYYDKDFNNEADTPDNFQSRRPNTSFCFLDIRSPGLGDTAMYLCATNIGLAEYNEQFFGPGTRLTVL.

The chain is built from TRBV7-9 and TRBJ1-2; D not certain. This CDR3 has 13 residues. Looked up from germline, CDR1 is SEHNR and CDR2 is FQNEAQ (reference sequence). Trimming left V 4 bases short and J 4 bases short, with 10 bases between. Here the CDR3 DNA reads TGTGCCAGCAGCTCGGAGACGGGCTATGGCTACACCTTC. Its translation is CASSSETGYGYTF.

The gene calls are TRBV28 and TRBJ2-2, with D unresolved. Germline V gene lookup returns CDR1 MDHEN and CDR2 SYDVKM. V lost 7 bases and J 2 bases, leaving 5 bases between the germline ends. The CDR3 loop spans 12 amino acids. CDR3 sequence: CASTLNTGELFF. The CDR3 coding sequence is TGTGCCAGCACCCTAAACACCGGGGAGCTGTTTTTT. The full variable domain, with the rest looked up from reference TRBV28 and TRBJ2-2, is DVKVTQSSRYLVKRTGEKVFLECVQDMDHENMFWYRQDPGLGLRLIYFSYDVKMKEKGDIPEGYSVSREKKERFSLILESASTNQTSMYLCASTLNTGELFFGEGSRLTVL.

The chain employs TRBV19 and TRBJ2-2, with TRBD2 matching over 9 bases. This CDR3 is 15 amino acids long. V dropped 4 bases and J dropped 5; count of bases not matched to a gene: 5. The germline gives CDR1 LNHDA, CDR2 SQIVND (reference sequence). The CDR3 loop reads CASSRVAGDTGELFF. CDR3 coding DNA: TGTGCCAGTAGTAGGGTAGCGGGAGATACCGGGGAGCTGTTTTTT.

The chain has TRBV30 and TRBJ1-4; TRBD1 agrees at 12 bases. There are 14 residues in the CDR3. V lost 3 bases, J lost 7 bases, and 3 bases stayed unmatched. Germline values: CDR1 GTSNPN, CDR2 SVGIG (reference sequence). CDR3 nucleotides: TGTGCCTGGAGCGGGACAGGGGGCAGTGAAAAACTGTTTTTT. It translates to CAWSGTGGSEKLFF.

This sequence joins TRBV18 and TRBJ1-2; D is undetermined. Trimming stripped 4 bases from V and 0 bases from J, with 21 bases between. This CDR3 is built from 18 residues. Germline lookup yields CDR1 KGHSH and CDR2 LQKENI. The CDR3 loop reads CASSHLTSSATTNYGYTF. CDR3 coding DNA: TGTGCCAGCTCACACCTAACTTCATCTGCCACTACTAACTATGGCTACACCTTC.

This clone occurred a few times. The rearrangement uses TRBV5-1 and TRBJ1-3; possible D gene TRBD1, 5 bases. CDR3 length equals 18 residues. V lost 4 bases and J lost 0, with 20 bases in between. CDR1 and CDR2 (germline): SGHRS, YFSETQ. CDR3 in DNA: TGCGCCAGCAGCCCCGGCCGTACAGGTTCGAACTCTGGAAACACCATATATTTT. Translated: CASSPGRTGSNSGNTIYF.

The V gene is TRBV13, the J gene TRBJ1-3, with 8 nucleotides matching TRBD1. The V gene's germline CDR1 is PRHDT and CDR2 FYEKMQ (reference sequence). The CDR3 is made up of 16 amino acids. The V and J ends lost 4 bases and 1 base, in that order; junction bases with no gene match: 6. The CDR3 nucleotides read TGTGCCAGCAGCTCTCCCGACAGGGGTTCTGGAAACACCATATATTTT. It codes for CASSSPDRGSGNTIYF. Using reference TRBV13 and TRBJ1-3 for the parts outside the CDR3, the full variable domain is AAGVIQSPRHLIKEKRETATLKCYPIPRHDTVYWYQQGPGQDPQFLISFYEKMQSDKGSIPDRFSAQQFSDYHSELNMSSLELGDSALYFCASSSPDRGSGNTIYFGEGSWLTVV.

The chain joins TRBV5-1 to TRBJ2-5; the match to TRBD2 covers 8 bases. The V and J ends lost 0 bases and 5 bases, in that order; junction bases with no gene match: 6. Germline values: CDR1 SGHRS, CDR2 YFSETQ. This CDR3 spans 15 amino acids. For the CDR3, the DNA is TGCGCCAGCAGCTTGGCGACTAGCGAAGGCGAGACCCAGTACTTC. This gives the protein CASSLATSEGETQYF. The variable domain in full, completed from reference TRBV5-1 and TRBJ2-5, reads KAGVTQTPRYLIKTRGQQVTLSCSPISGHRSVSWYQQTPGQGLQFLFEYFSETQRNKGNFPGRFSGRQFSNSRSEMNVSTLELGDSALYLCASSLATSEGETQYFGPGTRLLVL.

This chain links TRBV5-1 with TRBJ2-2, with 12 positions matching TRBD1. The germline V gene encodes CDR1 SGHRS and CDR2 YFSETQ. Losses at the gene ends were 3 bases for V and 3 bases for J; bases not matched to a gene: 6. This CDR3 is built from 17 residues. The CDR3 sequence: CASSSQGTGGDTGELFF. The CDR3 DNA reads TGCGCCAGCAGCTCACAAGGGACAGGGGGCGACACCGGGGAGCTGTTTTTT.

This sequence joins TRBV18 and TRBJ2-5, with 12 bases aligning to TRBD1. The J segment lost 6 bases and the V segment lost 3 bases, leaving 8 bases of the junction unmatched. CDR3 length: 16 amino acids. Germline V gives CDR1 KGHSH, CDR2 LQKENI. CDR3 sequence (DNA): TGTGCCAGCTCACCTGAGGGACAGGGGGCATTAAAGACCCAGTACTTC. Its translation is CASSPEGQGALKTQYF.

The CDR3 DNA is TGTGCCAGCAGCTTGGGGCGCCTAGCGGGGCCGAACACCGGGGAGCTGTTTTTT. Translating gives CASSLGRLAGPNTGELFF. The gene calls are TRBV5-6 and TRBJ2-2; 9 bases are a match to TRBD2. CDR1 is SGHDT and CDR2 is YYEEEE in the germline V gene. This CDR3 has 18 amino acids. The trim removed 0 bases at V and 0 bases at J, leaving 6 bases unmatched.

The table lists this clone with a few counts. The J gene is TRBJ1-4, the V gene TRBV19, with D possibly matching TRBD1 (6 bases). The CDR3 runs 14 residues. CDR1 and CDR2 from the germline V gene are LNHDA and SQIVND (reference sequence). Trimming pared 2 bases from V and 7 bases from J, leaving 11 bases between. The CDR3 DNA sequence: TGTGCCAGTAGTATAAGGGACACCCCTGAAAAACTGTTTTTT. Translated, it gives CASSIRDTPEKLFF.

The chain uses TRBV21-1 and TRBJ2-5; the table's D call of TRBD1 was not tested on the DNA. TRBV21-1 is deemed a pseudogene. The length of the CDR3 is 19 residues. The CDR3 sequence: CASSKAERKDRGAQETQYF. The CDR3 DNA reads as TGTGCCAGCAGCAAGGCGGAAAGGAAGGACAGGGGGGCCCAAGAGACCCAGTACTTC.

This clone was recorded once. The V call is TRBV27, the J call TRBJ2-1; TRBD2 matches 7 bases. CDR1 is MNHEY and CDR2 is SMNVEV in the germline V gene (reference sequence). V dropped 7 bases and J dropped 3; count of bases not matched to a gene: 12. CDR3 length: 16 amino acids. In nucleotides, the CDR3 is TGTGCCAGCACCCGGGACTACCAGACTTACTACAATGAGCAGTTCTTC. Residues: CASTRDYQTYYNEQFF.

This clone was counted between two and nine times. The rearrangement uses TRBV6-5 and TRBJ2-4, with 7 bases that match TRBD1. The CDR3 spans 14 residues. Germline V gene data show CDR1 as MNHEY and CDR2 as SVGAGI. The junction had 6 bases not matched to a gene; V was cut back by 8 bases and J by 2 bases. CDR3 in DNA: TGTGCCAGCGGGGAGACAGGGACCAAAAACATTCAGTACTTC. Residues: CASGETGTKNIQYF.

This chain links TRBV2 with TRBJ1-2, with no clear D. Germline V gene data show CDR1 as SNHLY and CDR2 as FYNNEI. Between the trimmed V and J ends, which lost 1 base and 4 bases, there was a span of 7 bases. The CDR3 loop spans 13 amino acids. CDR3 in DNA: TGTGCCAGCAGTGAAGAGTACGGCTATGGCTACACCTTC. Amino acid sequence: CASSEEYGYGYTF.

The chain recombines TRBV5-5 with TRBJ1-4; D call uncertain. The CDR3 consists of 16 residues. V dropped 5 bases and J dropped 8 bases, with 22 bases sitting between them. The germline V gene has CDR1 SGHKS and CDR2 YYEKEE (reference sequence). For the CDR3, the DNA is TGTGCCAGCAGTTCTTATGGACGGGCGACGGGGGAAAAACTGTTTTTT. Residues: CASSSYGRATGEKLFF.

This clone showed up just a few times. The CDR3 bases are TGTGCCAGCGCGGCATACCTTAACTATGGCTACACCTTC. Encoded protein: CASAAYLNYGYTF. The chain links TRBV2 to TRBJ1-2; no reliable D call. The CDR3 spans 13 residues. The V end lost 8 bases, the J end lost 1 base, and 11 bases lay between the germline ends. From germline, CDR1 is SNHLY and CDR2 FYNNEI.

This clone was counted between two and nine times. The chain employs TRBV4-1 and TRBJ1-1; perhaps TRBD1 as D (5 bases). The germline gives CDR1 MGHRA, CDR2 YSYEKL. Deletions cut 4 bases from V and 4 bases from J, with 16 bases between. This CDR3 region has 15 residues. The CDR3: CASSLSQVQGTEAFF. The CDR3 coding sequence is TGCGCCAGCAGCCTAAGTCAGGTTCAGGGCACTGAAGCTTTCTTT.